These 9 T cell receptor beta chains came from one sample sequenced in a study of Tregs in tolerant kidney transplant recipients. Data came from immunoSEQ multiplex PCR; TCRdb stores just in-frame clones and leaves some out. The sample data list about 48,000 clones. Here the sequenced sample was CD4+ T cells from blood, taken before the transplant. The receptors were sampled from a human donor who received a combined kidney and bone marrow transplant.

Partial CDR3 DNA: TGTGCCTGGACTGTAGGTTCTGAAAAA. Translation: CAWTVGSEK. The whole CDR3 reads CAWTVGSEKLFF. V and J are TRBV30 and TRBJ1-4; the D is unclear. The sequenced fragment ends 3 residues before the CDR3 boundary, so the rest is inferred from the germline J gene. This CDR3 contains 12 residues. Trimming left V 4 bases short and J 7 bases short, with 10 bases between. Germline V CDR1 and CDR2: GTSNPN, SVGIG (reference sequence).

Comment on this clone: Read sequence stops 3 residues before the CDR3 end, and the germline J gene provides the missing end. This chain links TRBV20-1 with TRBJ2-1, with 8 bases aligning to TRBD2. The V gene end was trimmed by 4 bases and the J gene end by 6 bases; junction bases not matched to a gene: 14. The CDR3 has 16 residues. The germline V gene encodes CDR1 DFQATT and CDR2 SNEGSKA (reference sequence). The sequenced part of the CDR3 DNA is TGCAGTGCTATCCCCATGGGGGGACTAGTCGGCAATGAG. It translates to CSAIPMGGLVGNE. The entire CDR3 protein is CSAIPMGGLVGNEQFF.

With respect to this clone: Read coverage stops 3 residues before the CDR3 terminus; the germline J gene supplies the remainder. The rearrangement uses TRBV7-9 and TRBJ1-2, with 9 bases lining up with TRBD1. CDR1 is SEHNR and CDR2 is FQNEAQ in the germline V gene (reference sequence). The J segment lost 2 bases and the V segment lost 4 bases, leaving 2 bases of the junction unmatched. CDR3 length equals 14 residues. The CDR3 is CASSSGTGNYGYTF. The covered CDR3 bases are TGTGCCAGCAGCTCAGGGACAGGGAACTATGGC.

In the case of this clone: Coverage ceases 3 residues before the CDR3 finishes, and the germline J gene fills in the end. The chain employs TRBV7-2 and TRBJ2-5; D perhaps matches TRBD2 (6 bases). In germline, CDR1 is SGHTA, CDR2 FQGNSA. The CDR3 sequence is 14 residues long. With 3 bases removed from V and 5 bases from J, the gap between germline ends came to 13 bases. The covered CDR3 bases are TGTGCCAGCAGCTTTGTACTAGCCCGTGAGACC. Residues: CASSFVLARET. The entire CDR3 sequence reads CASSFVLARETQYF.

CDR3 bases read: TGTGCCAGCAGCTTAAGACAGGGGGCGCGCAATGAG. Its protein is CASSLRQGARNE. The entire CDR3 reads CASSLRQGARNEQFF. The chain is built from TRBV7-3 and TRBJ2-1; 10 bases are shared with TRBD1. The CDR3 end lies 3 residues beyond the end of the read and is filled in from the germline J gene. This CDR3 is 15 amino acids long. The V gene end was trimmed by 1 base and the J gene end by 6 bases; junction bases not matched to a gene: 3. Germline-derived CDR1 and CDR2 are SGHTA and FQGTGA.

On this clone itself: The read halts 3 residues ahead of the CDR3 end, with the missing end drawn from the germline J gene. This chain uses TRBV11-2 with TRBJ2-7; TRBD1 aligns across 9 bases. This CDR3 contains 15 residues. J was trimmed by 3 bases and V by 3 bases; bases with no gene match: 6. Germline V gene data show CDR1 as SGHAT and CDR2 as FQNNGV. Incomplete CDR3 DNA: TGTGCCAGCAGCTTCCGTTGGGACAGGGACTACGAG. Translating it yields CASSFRWDRDYE. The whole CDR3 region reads CASSFRWDRDYEQYF. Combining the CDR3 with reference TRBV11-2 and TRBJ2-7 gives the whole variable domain EAGVAQSPRYKIIEKRQSVAFWCNPISGHATLYWYQQILGQGPKLLIQFQNNGVVDDSQLPKDRFSAERLKGVDSTLKIQPAKLEDSAVYLCASSFRWDRDYEQYFGPGTRLTVT.

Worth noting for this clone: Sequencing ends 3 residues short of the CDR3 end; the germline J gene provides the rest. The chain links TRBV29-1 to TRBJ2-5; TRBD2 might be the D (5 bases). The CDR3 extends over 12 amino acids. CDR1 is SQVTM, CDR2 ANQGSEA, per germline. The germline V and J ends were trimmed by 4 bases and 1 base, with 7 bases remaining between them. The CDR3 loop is CSVGTPQETQYF. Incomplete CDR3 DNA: TGCAGCGTTGGGACTCCCCAAGAGACC.

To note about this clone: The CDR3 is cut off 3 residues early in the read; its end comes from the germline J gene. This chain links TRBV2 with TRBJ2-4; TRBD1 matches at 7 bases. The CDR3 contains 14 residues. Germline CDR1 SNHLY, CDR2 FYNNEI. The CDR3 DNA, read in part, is TGTGCCAGCAGGCTCACAGGGGTGGCAGAGACT. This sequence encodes CASRLTGVAET. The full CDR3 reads CASRLTGVAETQYF. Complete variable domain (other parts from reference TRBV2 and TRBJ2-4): EPEVTQTPSHQVTQMGQEVILRCVPISNHLYFYWYRQILGQKVEFLVSFYNNEISEKSEIFDDQFSVERPDGSNFTLKIRSTKLEDSAMYFCASRLTGVAETQYFGAGTRLSVL.

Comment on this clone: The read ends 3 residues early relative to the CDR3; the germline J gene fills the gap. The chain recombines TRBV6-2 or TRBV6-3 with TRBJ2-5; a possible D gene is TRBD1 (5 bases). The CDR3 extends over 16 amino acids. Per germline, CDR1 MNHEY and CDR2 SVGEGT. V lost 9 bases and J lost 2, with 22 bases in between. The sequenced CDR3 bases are TGTGCCAGTCTTCCTTCCTGGGCAGCAGGGCAAGAGACC. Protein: CASLPSWAAGQET. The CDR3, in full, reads CASLPSWAAGQETQYF.